This T cell receptor (beta chain) was recovered during a study of T cell responses to AZD1222 COVID-19 vaccine (dated by TCRdb to about 2021). Study-wide context: TCR sequencing covered fewer than 250 trial participants: about 210 given two doses of AZD1222 and approximately 26 given two doses of MenACWY control vaccine. Trial participants were enrolled into age subgroups of 18-55, 56-69 and 70-plus years, which contained 148, 28 and 57 TCR-sequenced participants, respectively.

General findings and caveats noted by the study authors: Only a handful of AZD1222 recipients were SARS-CoV-2 seropositive at baseline, limiting conclusions about previously exposed vaccinees. Epitopes outside the regions mutated in the B.1.351 and B.1.1.7 variants were reportedly recognized by nearly half of the unique spike-specific TCRs. Participants were mostly white British, with more females than males. The authors suggested clonal diversity may have been underestimated. Vaccine-associated CD4 TCRs spanned the whole spike protein, with dominant responses in regions 160-218 and 743-854. Because no day 14 peak-response samples were available, the repertoires could be characterized only after the peak T cell response. The 56-69-year group was small, and its depth increase did not reach significance, likely because of low power. Spike-specific TCR breadth and depth rose significantly after two AZD1222 doses compared with day 0 and with MenACWY recipients.

Read against the paper, the sample's time point label means: baseline before first vaccination. The sample's treatment or condition label, decoded: meningococcal conjugate vaccine given as trial control. The vaccinee samples were drawn from two UK trials, COV001 and COV002, one of which was a single-blind randomized controlled phase 2/3 trial testing AZD1222 (ChAdOx1 nCoV-19) in healthy adults. For TCRbeta chain sequencing, PBMC samples from trial participants were taken at day 0 and at day 28 after the second dose. From a lookup of the germline V gene, CDR1 and CDR2 are SNHLY and FYNNEI. The V end gives up 0 bases and the J end 5 bases, leaving 5 bases in the junction not matched to a gene. From the cysteine up to the phenylalanine, the CDR3 has a length of 16 residues. Of the read, only the CDR3 DNA is kept; its 48 bases are in frame from base 1. The CDR3 regions of human TCRbeta chains were analyzed by immunosequencing. The authors processed their data as follows. Repertoire TCRs were matched against a reference library of SARS-CoV-2-specific TCRs generated with the MIRA antigen-specificity platform. Breadth was defined as the fraction of unique TCRs that were SARS-CoV-2-associated. Depth was defined as the fraction of total T cells that were SARS-CoV-2-associated. Each spike-specific TCR was assigned to its reactive spike region and to a CD4 or CD8 class using the MIRA data. Log10-transformed breadth and depth values were compared by one-way ANOVA with Sidak's multiple comparisons tests. Entries here come from immuneACCESS through TCRdb and include only in-frame sequences with V and J called. Some clones fail to appear in such tables; in the studies checked, an unresolved V gene covers under half of the shortfall, and the cause of the remainder is unknown. That table furnishes V, J and clone size, whereas the DNA furnished D and trimming. The sample contains approximately 190,000 clones, approximately 87% of them found a single time. Jointly, the top ten make up about 3% of the sample.

Comments on this clone: Its antigen remains unidentified. No per-base quality is available; no much larger clone lies one base away.

This receptor was obtained from an adult in good health. The sequencing here drew on peripheral blood, taken on day 0 of MenACWY control vaccination. The rearrangement combines TRBV2 with TRBJ2-3; a stretch of 10 junction bases matches TRBD2. CDR3 reads: CASSEAKRGGLDTQYF. The nucleotides are TGTGCCAGCAGTGAAGCGAAGCGGGGGGGCCTAGATACGCAGTATTTT.